This is a list of T cell receptor beta chains from one sample in a study of T cell changes during pregnancy in multiple sclerosis. Produced via immunoSEQ multiplex PCR; TCRdb's table is partial and in-frame only. The table shows about 59,000 clones, with about 90% occurring only once. Specimen: peripheral blood, collected in the third trimester of pregnancy. The receptors were gathered from a female donor in good health, enrolled as a control in a pregnancy study. The CDR3 runs from the conserved cysteine through the conserved F or W. Fields, in order: D gene, J gene, clone size, V gene, CDR3 protein, CDR3 DNA. A D gene is named only where the DNA matches it firmly. Expanded clones get a size class; other rows say once, few or many, or leave the size out.

d_gene: TRBD1
j_gene: TRBJ1-1
abundance: once
v_gene: TRBV11-2
CDR3aa: CASSRTGFDTEAFF
CDR3nt: TGTGCCAGCAGCCGGACAGGGTTTGACACTGAAGCTTTCTTT

d_gene: NA
j_gene: TRBJ2-5
abundance: NA
v_gene: TRBV6-6
CDR3aa: CATAPTNQETQYF
CDR3nt: TGTGCCACCGCGCCTACTAACCAAGAGACCCAGTACTTC

d_gene: NA
j_gene: TRBJ2-5
abundance: NA
v_gene: TRBV4-2
CDR3aa: CASSQDYLSGETQYF
CDR3nt: TGTGCCAGCAGCCAAGATTATTTGTCGGGAGAGACCCAGTACTTC

d_gene: NA
j_gene: TRBJ1-1
abundance: once
v_gene: TRBV5-1
CDR3aa: CASSAQGNTEAFF
CDR3nt: TGCGCCAGCAGTGCGCAGGGGAACACTGAAGCTTTCTTT

d_gene: TRBD2
j_gene: TRBJ2-7
abundance: NA
v_gene: TRBV7-2
CDR3aa: CASSFGSGTAYEQYF
CDR3nt: TGTGCCAGCAGCTTCGGTAGCGGGACGGCCTACGAGCAGTACTTC

d_gene: NA
j_gene: TRBJ1-4
abundance: once
v_gene: TRBV7-9
CDR3aa: CASTRGAGEKLFF
CDR3nt: TGTGCCAGCACCCGCGGCGCGGGTGAAAAACTGTTTTTT

d_gene: NA
j_gene: TRBJ2-2
abundance: NA
v_gene: TRBV27
CDR3aa: CASSLSSGHITGELFF
CDR3nt: TGTGCCAGCAGTTTATCCTCGGGACACATCACCGGGGAGCTGTTTTTT

d_gene: TRBD2
j_gene: TRBJ2-7
abundance: NA
v_gene: TRBV5-1
CDR3aa: CASSLVFAAGGPGYEQYF
CDR3nt: TGCGCCAGCAGCTTGGTATTTGCAGCGGGAGGGCCTGGGTACGAGCAGTACTTC

d_gene: NA
j_gene: TRBJ1-1
abundance: NA
v_gene: TRBV10-3
CDR3aa: CAISEFFGSNTEAFF
CDR3nt: TGTGCCATCAGTGAGTTTTTCGGGAGTAACACTGAAGCTTTCTTT

d_gene: TRBD1
j_gene: TRBJ2-2
abundance: NA
v_gene: TRBV14
CDR3aa: CASGRDRGPRDTGELFF
CDR3nt: TGTGCCAGCGGGCGGGACAGGGGGCCCCGTGACACCGGGGAGCTGTTTTTT

d_gene: TRBD1
j_gene: TRBJ2-7
abundance: NA
v_gene: TRBV7-3
CDR3aa: CASGPGGRTYEQYF
CDR3nt: TGTGCCAGCGGGCCAGGGGGTCGTACGTACGAGCAGTACTTC

d_gene: NA
j_gene: TRBJ1-1
abundance: NA
v_gene: TRBV4-1
CDR3aa: CASSSTRGGGQPEAFF
CDR3nt: TGCGCCAGCAGCTCAACCCGGGGGGGCGGACAGCCTGAAGCTTTCTTT

d_gene: NA
j_gene: TRBJ1-2
abundance: NA
v_gene: TRBV6-1
CDR3aa: CASRGSEVHYGYTF
CDR3nt: TGTGCCAGCAGGGGTTCGGAGGTCCACTATGGCTACACCTTC

d_gene: TRBD2
j_gene: TRBJ2-2
abundance: NA
v_gene: TRBV27
CDR3aa: CASGWALRGGLDTGELFF
CDR3nt: TGTGCCAGCGGTTGGGCCCTACGGGGGGGCCTCGACACCGGGGAGCTGTTTTTT

d_gene: NA
j_gene: TRBJ2-2
abundance: NA
v_gene: TRBV7-3
CDR3aa: CASSPDPRGTGELFF
CDR3nt: TGTGCCAGCAGCCCGGACCCCCGAGGGACCGGGGAGCTGTTTTTT

d_gene: NA
j_gene: TRBJ2-5
abundance: NA
v_gene: TRBV7-9
CDR3aa: CASSSPGLSGETQYF
CDR3nt: TGTGCCAGCAGCTCGCCGGGACTTTCCGGAGAGACCCAGTACTTC

d_gene: TRBD2
j_gene: TRBJ2-1
abundance: NA
v_gene: TRBV2
CDR3aa: CASSGGGRAGNEQFF
CDR3nt: TGTGCCAGCAGTGGTGGCGGGAGGGCAGGAAATGAGCAGTTCTTC

d_gene: TRBD1
j_gene: TRBJ1-5
abundance: NA
v_gene: TRBV9
CDR3aa: CASSVDGTAHQPQHF
CDR3nt: TGTGCCAGCAGCGTAGACGGGACAGCCCATCAGCCCCAGCATTTT

d_gene: TRBD1
j_gene: TRBJ1-2
abundance: NA
v_gene: TRBV20-1
CDR3aa: CSMRQGYGYTF
CDR3nt: TGCAGTATGAGACAGGGCTATGGCTACACCTTC

d_gene: TRBD1
j_gene: TRBJ2-1
abundance: once
v_gene: TRBV7-2
CDR3aa: CASSYGQGIRNEQFF
CDR3nt: TGTGCCAGCAGCTACGGACAGGGGATTCGCAATGAGCAGTTCTTC

d_gene: TRBD1
j_gene: TRBJ2-5
abundance: NA
v_gene: TRBV28
CDR3aa: CASSLDRVVSRIQYF
CDR3nt: TGTGCCAGCAGTCTAGACAGGGTTGTGTCAAGAATCCAGTACTTC

d_gene: NA
j_gene: TRBJ2-1
abundance: NA
v_gene: TRBV12-5
CDR3aa: CASGLPTGAFVYNEQFF
CDR3nt: TGTGCTAGTGGTTTGCCAACAGGAGCCTTCGTCTACAATGAGCAGTTCTTC

d_gene: NA
j_gene: TRBJ2-7
abundance: NA
v_gene: TRBV19
CDR3aa: CASSVRQTSSYEQYF
CDR3nt: TGTGCCAGTAGTGTACGACAGACCAGCTCCTACGAGCAGTACTTC

d_gene: TRBD2
j_gene: TRBJ2-6
abundance: NA
v_gene: TRBV14
CDR3aa: CASSPQRGVANVLTF
CDR3nt: TGTGCCAGCAGCCCCCAGCGGGGAGTGGCCAACGTCCTGACTTTC

d_gene: TRBD2
j_gene: TRBJ2-1
abundance: few
v_gene: TRBV7-9
CDR3aa: CASSPTSGAYNEQFF
CDR3nt: TGTGCCAGCAGTCCAACTAGCGGAGCCTACAATGAGCAGTTCTTC

d_gene: NA
j_gene: TRBJ1-2
abundance: many
v_gene: TRBV6-4
CDR3aa: CASSPGGGYGYTF
CDR3nt: TGTGCCAGCAGCCCCGGGGGGGGCTATGGCTACACCTTC

d_gene: NA
j_gene: TRBJ1-4
abundance: NA
v_gene: TRBV5-1
CDR3aa: CASSLHGSGGEKLFF
CDR3nt: TGCGCCAGCAGCTTGCATGGGTCCGGAGGTGAAAAACTGTTTTTT

d_gene: TRBD2
j_gene: TRBJ2-3
abundance: NA
v_gene: TRBV5-6
CDR3aa: CASSLGLARGDTQYF
CDR3nt: TGTGCCAGCAGCTTGGGACTAGCTAGGGGAGATACGCAGTATTTT

d_gene: NA
j_gene: TRBJ2-1
abundance: NA
v_gene: TRBV5-1
CDR3aa: CASSLSRPSYNEQFF
CDR3nt: TGCGCCAGCAGCTTGTCGAGGCCTTCCTACAATGAGCAGTTCTTC

d_gene: TRBD1
j_gene: TRBJ1-6
abundance: NA
v_gene: TRBV30
CDR3aa: CAWSGQGVSPLHF
CDR3nt: TGTGCCTGGAGTGGACAGGGAGTGTCACCCCTCCACTTT

d_gene: NA
j_gene: TRBJ2-7
abundance: NA
v_gene: TRBV20-1
CDR3aa: CSAIGVEQYF
CDR3nt: TGCAGTGCTATCGGAGTCGAGCAGTACTTC

d_gene: NA
j_gene: TRBJ1-2
abundance: NA
v_gene: TRBV6-5
CDR3aa: CASSSLSGYGYTF
CDR3nt: TGTGCCAGCAGTTCCCTGTCCGGCTATGGCTACACCTTC

d_gene: TRBD2
j_gene: TRBJ2-3
abundance: NA
v_gene: TRBV7-9
CDR3aa: CASSLSGSRIDTQYF
CDR3nt: TGTGCCAGCAGCCTTAGCGGGAGCAGAATAGATACGCAGTATTTT

d_gene: NA
j_gene: TRBJ1-4
abundance: NA
v_gene: TRBV2
CDR3aa: CATSRGGGFREKLFF
CDR3nt: TGTGCCACCTCGAGGGGTGGGGGGTTCCGCGAAAAACTGTTTTTT

d_gene: NA
j_gene: TRBJ1-2
abundance: NA
v_gene: TRBV6-6
CDR3aa: CASSGDFYGYTF
CDR3nt: TGTGCCAGCAGTGGGGACTTTTATGGCTACACCTTC

d_gene: TRBD1
j_gene: TRBJ1-2
abundance: NA
v_gene: TRBV19
CDR3aa: CASSAPRTGDIYGYTF
CDR3nt: TGTGCCAGTAGTGCCCCCAGGACAGGGGATATCTATGGCTACACCTTC

d_gene: TRBD2
j_gene: TRBJ2-1
abundance: NA
v_gene: TRBV7-3
CDR3aa: CASSSGGVLNEQFF
CDR3nt: TGTGCCAGCAGCTCGGGGGGTGTCCTCAATGAGCAGTTCTTC

d_gene: TRBD2
j_gene: TRBJ2-3
abundance: NA
v_gene: TRBV2
CDR3aa: CASSGSGGALTDTQYF
CDR3nt: TGTGCCAGCAGTGGGAGCGGGGGGGCCCTGACAGATACGCAGTATTTT

d_gene: TRBD1
j_gene: TRBJ2-5
abundance: NA
v_gene: TRBV10-2
CDR3aa: CASTSPLTGEETQYF
CDR3nt: TGCGCCAGCACCTCACCCTTGACAGGGGAAGAGACCCAGTACTTC

d_gene: TRBD2
j_gene: TRBJ2-7
abundance: NA
v_gene: TRBV29-1
CDR3aa: CSVETSGATYEQYF
CDR3nt: TGCAGCGTTGAGACTAGCGGGGCTACCTACGAGCAGTACTTC

d_gene: NA
j_gene: TRBJ2-5
abundance: once
v_gene: TRBV5-1
CDR3aa: CASSLYRGLETQYF
CDR3nt: TGCGCCAGCAGCTTGTACAGGGGACTGGAGACCCAGTACTTC

d_gene: NA
j_gene: TRBJ2-7
abundance: NA
v_gene: TRBV7-2
CDR3aa: CASSLDRFSYEQYF
CDR3nt: TGTGCCAGCAGCTTAGATAGATTCTCCTACGAGCAGTACTTC

d_gene: TRBD1
j_gene: TRBJ2-7
abundance: NA
v_gene: TRBV11-2
CDR3aa: CASSAGTGGTYEQYF
CDR3nt: TGTGCCAGCAGCGCCGGGACAGGGGGTACCTACGAGCAGTACTTC

d_gene: NA
j_gene: TRBJ2-7
abundance: NA
v_gene: TRBV6-5
CDR3aa: CASRGSGSGLNF
CDR3nt: TGTGCCAGCAGGGGATCGGGATCGGGGTTGAACTTC

d_gene: TRBD2
j_gene: TRBJ2-1
abundance: NA
v_gene: TRBV7-3
CDR3aa: CASSLRAGGGVVNEQFF
CDR3nt: TGTGCCAGCAGCTTACGAGCGGGAGGTGGAGTAGTAAATGAGCAGTTCTTC

d_gene: NA
j_gene: TRBJ2-7
abundance: NA
v_gene: TRBV15
CDR3aa: CATSRDRGLSYEQYF
CDR3nt: TGTGCCACCAGCAGAGATCGAGGGCTCTCCTACGAGCAGTACTTC

d_gene: NA
j_gene: TRBJ1-5
abundance: NA
v_gene: TRBV7-8
CDR3aa: CASSPGVGSNQPQHF
CDR3nt: TGTGCCAGCAGCCCGGGGGTGGGGAGCAATCAGCCCCAGCATTTT

d_gene: TRBD1
j_gene: TRBJ2-2
abundance: NA
v_gene: TRBV6-5
CDR3aa: CASRTGTQGAGELFF
CDR3nt: TGTGCCAGCAGAACCGGGACACAGGGGGCCGGGGAGCTGTTTTTT

d_gene: NA
j_gene: TRBJ1-2
abundance: few
v_gene: TRBV4-1
CDR3aa: CASSPGPGVNYGYTF
CDR3nt: TGCGCCAGCAGCCCTGGGCCAGGGGTCAACTATGGCTACACCTTC

d_gene: TRBD2
j_gene: TRBJ2-1
abundance: few
v_gene: TRBV7-7
CDR3aa: CASSLHREGPYNEQFF
CDR3nt: TGTGCCAGCAGCTTACATCGGGAGGGCCCCTACAATGAGCAGTTCTTC

d_gene: NA
j_gene: TRBJ1-2
abundance: NA
v_gene: TRBV5-6
CDR3aa: CASSSDSLNYGYTF
CDR3nt: TGTGCCAGCAGCTCGGACAGCTTAAACTATGGCTACACCTTC